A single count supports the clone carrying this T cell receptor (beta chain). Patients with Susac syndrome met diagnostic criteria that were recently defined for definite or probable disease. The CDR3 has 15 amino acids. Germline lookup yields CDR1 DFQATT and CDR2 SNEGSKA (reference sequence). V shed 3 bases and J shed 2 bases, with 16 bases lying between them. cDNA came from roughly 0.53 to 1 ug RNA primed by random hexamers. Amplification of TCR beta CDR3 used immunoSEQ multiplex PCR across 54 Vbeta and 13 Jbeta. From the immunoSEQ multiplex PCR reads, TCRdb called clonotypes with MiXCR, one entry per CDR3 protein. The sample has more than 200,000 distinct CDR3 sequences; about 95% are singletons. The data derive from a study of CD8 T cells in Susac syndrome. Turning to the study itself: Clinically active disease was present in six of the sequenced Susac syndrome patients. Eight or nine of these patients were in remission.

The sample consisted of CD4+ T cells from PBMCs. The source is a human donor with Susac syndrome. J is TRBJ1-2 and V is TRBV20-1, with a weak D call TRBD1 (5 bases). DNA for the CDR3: TGCAGTGCTAGCCCACCCGGCCCAGGGAACTATGGCTACACCTTC. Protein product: CSASPPGPGNYGYTF.